The 29 T cell receptor beta chains given below trace back to one sample, sequenced in a study of response to subunit inactivated influenza vaccine. TCRdb re-called the RT-PCR reads with MiXCR, one entry per CDR3 protein. The table lists fewer than 600,000 distinct CDR3 sequences, about 7.2% of them singletons. The sample was PBMCs from blood, taken less than 30 months after vaccination. These receptor sequences come from a man between 50 and 75 years old who received an inactivated influenza vaccine.

The chain couples TRBV6-4 to TRBJ1-3; 9 positions agree with TRBD1. V was clipped by 0 bases and J by 8 bases; unmatched bases: 8. The CDR3 length is 16 residues. Germline V gene sequence: CDR1 MRHNA, CDR2 SNTAGT. The CDR3 region has the DNA TGTGCCAGCAGTGACTCTGGACAGGGGCTTATGTACACCATATATTTT. Residues: CASSDSGQGLMYTIYF.

This clonotype was detected many times. This rearrangement joins TRBV7-3 to TRBJ2-1, with TRBD2 as a possible D gene (6 bases). The CDR3 length is 17 residues. V was shortened by 2 bases and J by 7 bases, with 21 bases between the two germline ends. Looked up from germline, CDR1 is SGHTA and CDR2 is FQGTGA. The CDR3 reads CASSLLPGDLSFNEQFF. CDR3 bases: TGTGCCAGCAGCTTATTGCCGGGAGATTTGAGTTTTAATGAGCAGTTCTTC.

This clonotype was detected many times. The chain couples TRBV20-1 to TRBJ2-7; 9 nucleotides line up with TRBD2. This CDR3 is built from 14 residues. CDR1 is DFQATT, CDR2 SNEGSKA, per germline (reference sequence). V gave up 3 bases and J gave up 0 bases; unmatched junction bases: 3. CDR3 bases: TGCAGTGCTAGGAAGACTAGCGGCTCCTACGAGCAGTACTTC. Amino acid sequence: CSARKTSGSYEQYF.

The genes are TRBV20-1 and TRBJ2-7; no definite D call. The CDR3 consists of 13 residues. Trimming took 5 bases from V and 5 from J, leaving 16 bases between them. The germline V gene encodes CDR1 DFQATT and CDR2 SNEGSKA (reference sequence). CDR3 coding DNA: TGCAGTGCTCCCCTCATACTTGGACACGAGCAGTACTTC. It encodes CSAPLILGHEQYF.

As regards this clonotype: A read error may account for a junction end that differs from germline. This chain links TRBV11-3 with TRBJ2-1, with D maybe TRBD2 (6 bases). The CDR3 runs 14 residues. CDR1 is SGHNT and CDR2 is YENEEA in the germline V gene. The CDR3 reads CARSWSSGYNEQFF. The DNA of the CDR3 is TGTGCCCGCAGCTGGAGTAGCGGCTACAATGAGCAGTTCTTC.

This chain links TRBV5-5 with TRBJ2-7; the D is unclear. V lost 2 bases to trimming and J lost 0 bases, with 15 bases between them. Germline V gene data show CDR1 as SGHKS and CDR2 as YYEKEE (reference sequence). The CDR3 is made up of 16 amino acids. For the CDR3, the DNA is TGTGCCAGCAGCTTCAGCATTCTGGAATACTCCTACGAGCAGTACTTC. Translating gives CASSFSILEYSYEQYF.

This clonotype was counted ten times or more. This rearrangement joins TRBV15 to TRBJ1-6; tentative D call: TRBD1 (6 bases). The CDR3 has 15 amino acids. V was trimmed by 6 bases and J by 7 bases, leaving 16 bases between them. Per germline, CDR1 LNHNV and CDR2 YYDKDF (reference sequence). CDR3 in amino acids: CATRNNQGRNSPLHF. The DNA for the CDR3 is TGTGCCACCAGGAATAACCAGGGGAGAAATTCACCCCTCCACTTT. Filled out from reference TRBV15 and TRBJ1-6, the complete variable domain reads DAMVIQNPRYQVTQFGKPVTLSCSQTLNHNVMYWYQQKSSQAPKLLFHYYDKDFNNEADTPDNFQSRRPNTSFCFLDIRSPGLGDTAMYLCATRNNQGRNSPLHFGNGTRLTVT.

This clonotype was seen more than once but under ten times. The V gene is TRBV11-2, the J gene TRBJ2-7; D might be TRBD1 (5 bases). CDR3 size: 11 residues. From germline, CDR1 is SGHAT and CDR2 FQNNGV. V was trimmed by 7 bases and J by 9 bases, leaving 13 bases between them. CDR3 in amino acids: CASTQYQGQYF. The CDR3 DNA reads TGTGCCAGCACCCAGTATCAGGGGCAGTACTTC.

The sample holds a few counts of this clonotype. J is TRBJ2-7 and V is TRBV4-2; TRBD1 matches 8 bases. The CDR3 covers 14 residues. The germline V gene encodes CDR1 LGHNA and CDR2 YNFKEQ. The V and J ends lost 4 bases and 6 bases, in that order; junction bases with no gene match: 8. The CDR3 sequence: CASSPGQGSREQYF. In DNA, the CDR3 is TGTGCCAGCAGCCCCGGACAGGGTTCCCGCGAGCAGTACTTC.

This clonotype has a count of ten or more. The V and J genes are TRBV7-9 and TRBJ2-7; 7 bases map to TRBD2. The V segment lost 2 bases and the J segment 7 bases; nucleotides outside the gene matches: 17. Germline V gives CDR1 SEHNR, CDR2 FQNEAQ (reference sequence). The CDR3 runs 17 residues. CDR3 nucleotide sequence: TGTGCCAGCAGCTTAACCCGGGGAGGGACCTTGGAGAAAGAGCAGTACTTC. Amino acid sequence: CASSLTRGGTLEKEQYF.

This clonotype was seen once. The chain joins TRBV30 to TRBJ2-7, with no clear D. CDR1 is GTSNPN, CDR2 SVGIG, per germline (reference sequence). Trimming took off 3 bases at V and 2 bases at J, with 20 bases between the two ends. The CDR3 loop spans 16 amino acids. The CDR3 reads CAWRPSRVRYAYEQYF. For the CDR3, the DNA is TGTGCCTGGAGACCATCCCGGGTCAGGTACGCCTACGAGCAGTACTTC.

This clonotype turned up a few times. J is TRBJ2-1 and V is TRBV4-2, with TRBD2 identical over 7 bases. Germline assignment: CDR1 LGHNA and CDR2 YNFKEQ. With V trimmed by 8 bases and J by 0 bases, 4 bases remained unmatched. The CDR3 is 14 amino acids. The CDR3 spells CASGTGGSYNEQFF. CDR3 coding DNA: TGTGCCAGCGGAACGGGAGGCTCCTACAATGAGCAGTTCTTC.

The rearrangement links TRBV10-3 to TRBJ2-7, with D possibly being TRBD1 (10 bases). V was pared by 5 bases and J by 0 bases, with 29 bases between. Germline V CDR1 and CDR2: ENHRY, SYGVKD. This CDR3 is 20 amino acids long. The CDR3 region has the DNA TGTGCCATCAGTCCCGGGACAGGGGCTCGGGGACTAGCCCGCTCCTACGAGCAGTACTTC. Its protein is CAISPGTGARGLARSYEQYF.

This clonotype has more than one count but fewer than ten. J is TRBJ2-2 and V is TRBV4-3; 8 bases fit TRBD2. The V segment lost 0 bases and the J segment 2 bases; nucleotides outside the gene matches: 11. Germline CDR1 reads LGHNA; CDR2 reads YSLEER. CDR3 length: 19 amino acids. CDR3 nucleotides: TGCGCCAGCAGCCAAGATCCCCCTAGCGGGTATTTAAACACCGGGGAGCTGTTTTTT. Its protein is CASSQDPPSGYLNTGELFF.

The sample holds a few counts of this clonotype. The genes are TRBV7-2 and TRBJ2-7; no definite D call. Germline lookup yields CDR1 SGHTA and CDR2 FQGNSA. Trimming pared 3 bases from V and 3 bases from J, leaving 12 bases between. This CDR3 has 14 amino acids. CDR3 sequence: CASSFSGPIYEQYF. CDR3 in DNA: TGTGCCAGCAGCTTCTCAGGACCTATCTACGAGCAGTACTTC.

This sequence joins TRBV10-3 and TRBJ2-7, with D perhaps TRBD1 (5 bases). CDR1 is ENHRY, CDR2 SYGVKD, per germline. Trimming removed 4 bases from V and 1 base from J, with 8 bases in between. The CDR3 runs to 13 residues. CDR3 residues: CAISATASYEQYF. CDR3 DNA: TGTGCCATCAGTGCGACAGCATCCTACGAGCAGTACTTC.

This chain links TRBV28 with TRBJ2-3, with TRBD1 matching over 10 bases. Trimming took 6 bases from V and 6 from J; bases not matched to a gene: 6. From germline, CDR1 is MDHEN and CDR2 SYDVKM. The CDR3 length is 14 residues. In DNA, the CDR3 is TGTGCCAGCAGCCTAAGGACAGGGGGTGATACGCAGTATTTT. It translates to CASSLRTGGDTQYF.

The V and J genes are TRBV6-1 and TRBJ2-3; no clear D. The V and J ends lost 1 base and 2 bases respectively, with 7 bases between them. This CDR3 is 14 amino acids long. Per germline, CDR1 MNHNS and CDR2 SASEGT. Here the CDR3 DNA reads TGTGCCAGCAGTGAAGGGTTCGTCACAGATACGCAGTATTTT. It specifies CASSEGFVTDTQYF.

The chain recombines TRBV30 with TRBJ1-1; 7 bases match TRBD1. This CDR3 contains 13 residues. Germline loops: CDR1 GTSNPN, CDR2 SVGIG (reference sequence). Trimming removed 8 bases from V and 6 bases from J; junction bases left unmatched: 12. The CDR3 DNA is TGTGCCCGCACTACAGGGGAGGTCCCTGAAGCTTTCTTT. It translates to CARTTGEVPEAFF.

The rearrangement links TRBV6-1 to TRBJ2-2, with TRBD2 matching over 11 bases. In germline, CDR1 is MNHNS, CDR2 SASEGT. This CDR3 comprises 19 residues. The trim removed 7 bases at V and 1 base at J, leaving 14 bases unmatched. The chain's CDR3 is CASTRDQLGLAGNTGELFF. For the CDR3, the DNA is TGTGCCAGCACTCGAGACCAACTAGGACTAGCGGGGAACACCGGGGAGCTGTTTTTT.

Many counts were recorded for this clonotype. This rearrangement joins TRBV12-3 or TRBV12-4 to TRBJ2-3; D not certain. The CDR3 covers 13 residues. Trimming took off 4 bases at V and 2 bases at J, with 7 bases between the two ends. The CDR3 is CASSSRFTDTQYF. Written as DNA, the CDR3 is TGTGCCAGCAGTTCTCGTTTCACAGATACGCAGTATTTT.

This clonotype was recorded a few times. The genes are TRBV10-3 and TRBJ1-4; the match to TRBD1 covers 9 bases. The V and J ends lost 2 bases and 6 bases, in that order; junction bases with no gene match: 4. CDR3 length: 15 amino acids. Germline V gene sequence: CDR1 ENHRY, CDR2 SYGVKD. Here the CDR3 reads CAISEADRGDEKLFF. The CDR3 DNA reads TGTGCCATCAGTGAGGCGGACAGGGGAGATGAAAAACTGTTTTTT.

In its sample, this clonotype was seen a few times. The CDR3 spells CASRTTGSGANVLTF. In nucleotides, the CDR3 is TGTGCCAGTAGAACGACAGGGTCTGGGGCCAACGTCCTGACTTTC. The chain is built from TRBV19 and TRBJ2-6; the match to TRBD1 covers 7 bases. This CDR3 is built from 15 residues. Germline V CDR1 and CDR2: LNHDA, SQIVND (reference sequence). Trimming removed 6 bases from V and 1 base from J; junction bases left unmatched: 3. The full variable domain, completed using reference TRBV19 and TRBJ2-6, is DGGITQSPKYLFRKEGQNVTLSCEQNLNHDAMYWYRQDPGQGLRLIYYSQIVNDFQKGDIAEGYSVSREKKESFPLTVTSAQKNPTAFYLCASRTTGSGANVLTFGAGSRLTVL.

This clonotype turned up a few times. The CDR3 here is CASSLVSRGTTEAFF. CDR3 sequence (DNA): TGTGCCAGCAGCTTAGTTTCTCGGGGTACCACTGAAGCTTTCTTT. The chain uses TRBV7-8 and TRBJ1-1, with no clear D. This CDR3 contains 15 residues. The V and J ends lost 1 base and 4 bases respectively, with 13 bases between them. Germline V gene data show CDR1 as SGHVS and CDR2 as FQNEAQ.

This clonotype was seen at least ten times. This chain joins TRBV5-1 and TRBJ1-2, with 8 positions matching TRBD1. The CDR3 runs to 16 residues. With V trimmed by 4 bases and J by 2 bases, 10 bases remained unmatched. Germline CDR1 is SGHRS and CDR2 is YFSETQ. CDR3 sequence (DNA): TGCGCCAGCAGCAAACGCGGACAGGGAGGAAACTATGGCTACACCTTC. It translates to CASSKRGQGGNYGYTF.

There are a few counts of this clonotype. The J gene is TRBJ2-2, the V gene TRBV4-2; D not certain. Trimming cost V 0 bases and J 5 bases, with 10 bases left between them. Germline-derived CDR1 and CDR2 are LGHNA and YNFKEQ. The CDR3 runs 15 residues. The CDR3 is CASSQDLRWTGELFF. The CDR3 DNA reads as TGTGCCAGCAGCCAAGATCTGCGGTGGACCGGGGAGCTGTTTTTT.

This clonotype was observed many times. The rearrangement links TRBV20-1 to TRBJ1-1; weak D call: TRBD1 (5 bases). Germline V CDR1 and CDR2: DFQATT, SNEGSKA (reference sequence). V lost 6 bases, J lost 5 bases, and 16 bases lay in between. The CDR3 consists of 13 residues. CDR3 region: CSATGLGNTEAFF. The DNA for the CDR3 is TGCAGTGCCACGGGACTAGGTAATACTGAAGCTTTCTTT.

This clonotype was recorded once. The chain links TRBV20-1 to TRBJ2-5; 10 bases are shared with TRBD1. Germline values: CDR1 DFQATT, CDR2 SNEGSKA (reference sequence). CDR3 length: 12 amino acids. V was pared by 7 bases and J by 4 bases, with 3 bases of the junction left unmatched. The CDR3, as DNA: TGCAGTGGGGGACAGGGGCTAGAGACCCAGTACTTC. It translates to CSGGQGLETQYF.

This clonotype came up a few times. The chain uses TRBV5-1 and TRBJ2-7; TRBD1 matches at 9 bases. With V trimmed by 2 bases and J by 4 bases, 10 bases remained unmatched. This CDR3 is built from 16 residues. The germline V gene encodes CDR1 SGHRS and CDR2 YFSETQ. CDR3 sequence: CASSFTGGKQTYEQYF. In DNA form, the CDR3 reads TGCGCCAGCAGCTTCACAGGGGGCAAACAGACTTACGAGCAGTACTTC.